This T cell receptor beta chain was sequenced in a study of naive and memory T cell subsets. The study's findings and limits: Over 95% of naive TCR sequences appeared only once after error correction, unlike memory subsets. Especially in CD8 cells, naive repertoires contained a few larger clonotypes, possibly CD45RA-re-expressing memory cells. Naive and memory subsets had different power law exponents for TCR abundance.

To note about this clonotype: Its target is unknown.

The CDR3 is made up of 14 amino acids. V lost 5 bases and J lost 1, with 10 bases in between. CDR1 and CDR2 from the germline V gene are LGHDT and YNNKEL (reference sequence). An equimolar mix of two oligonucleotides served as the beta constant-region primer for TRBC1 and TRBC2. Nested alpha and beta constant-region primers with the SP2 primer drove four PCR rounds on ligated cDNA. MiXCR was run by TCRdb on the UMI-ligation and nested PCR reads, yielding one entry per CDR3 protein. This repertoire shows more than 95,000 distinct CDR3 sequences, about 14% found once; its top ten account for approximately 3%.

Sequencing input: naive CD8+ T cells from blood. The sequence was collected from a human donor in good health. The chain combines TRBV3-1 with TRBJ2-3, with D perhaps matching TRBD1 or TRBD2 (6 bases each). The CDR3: CASSSRGGTDTQYF. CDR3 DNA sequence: TGTGCCAGCAGCTCAAGGGGGGGCACAGATACGCAGTATTTT.